This T cell receptor beta chain originates from a study of blood T cell repertoires in COVID-19. Study-level information: Samples representing acute and convalescent COVID-19 were sourced from the United States, Italy and Spain. Sample material is recorded as cDNA or gDNA derived from T cells, B-cell-depleted T cells, or PBMCs.

The CDR3 is 16 amino acids. V was shortened by 3 bases and J by 10 bases, with 22 bases between the two germline ends. From germline, CDR1 is SGHVS and CDR2 FQNEAQ. Libraries were prepared by immunoSEQ multiplex PCR; TCRdb keeps only in-frame clonotypes and omits some of them. The profile shows some 180,000 clones, approximately 88% of them singletons. The rearrangement uses TRBV7-8 and TRBJ1-5; perhaps TRBD1 as D (6 bases). Material: peripheral blood. The sequence derives from a woman in her thirties or forties with COVID-19, enrolled during active disease. CDR3 in amino acids: CASSLGRQGPREPQHF. The CDR3 region has the DNA TGTGCCAGCAGCTTGGGACGGCAGGGGCCCAGAGAACCCCAGCATTTT.